This TCR beta chain derives from a study of graft-versus-host responses after intestinal transplantation (dated by TCRdb to about 2021). Study-level background: The transplants that recipients received were multivisceral, liver-intestinal, or isolated intestinal. A cohort of 24 intestinal transplant recipients, including one retransplant, was enrolled, and a few patients lacking pretransplant specimens were excluded. To identify alloreactive clones, pre-transplant mixed lymphocyte reaction products were sequenced and compared with unstimulated pre-transplant donor and recipient T cells. After intestinal transplantation, graft-versus-host and host-versus-graft alloreactive T cell clones in the graft, circulation and bone marrow were tracked using bulk TCR-beta CDR3 sequencing. Donor T cell macrochimerism was defined as a peak of at least 4% donor T cells among recipient peripheral blood mononuclear cells. Anti-thymocyte globulin induction was given to all recipients, followed by maintenance tacrolimus and steroids for two to four years. Rather than going through the commercial service, samples from three later patients were sequenced in-house on an Illumina MiSeq and processed with MiXCR.

Blood samples were collected up to 4 times in the first month after transplant and then at least monthly when available. Library construction relied on the immunoSEQ multiplex PCR assay. Adaptive Biotechnologies carried out high-throughput TCR-beta CDR3 sequencing of genomic DNA for most patients. Per the original workflow: TCR sequencing data were retrieved from Adaptive's ImmunoSEQ software for roughly 20 patients, whereas a few other patients were processed with MiXCR and VDJtools. CDR3 nucleotide sequences shared between donor and recipient were removed because their origin could not be assigned. To be classed as alloreactive, a clone needed at least 2-fold expansion over unstimulated cells and a minimum CFSE-low frequency of 0.002% (template counts) or 0.001% (read counts). Clones detected in sequenced pre-transplant spleen, lymph node, or MLR CFSE-low populations of the donor or recipient were defined as mappable. The cumulative frequency of alloreactive clones was calculated as a percentage of all sequences, weighted by copy number. TCRdb provides this immuneACCESS table in a form limited to in-frame rearrangements. Some clones are lacking; in checked studies, under half of them reflect an unresolved V gene, and why the rest are absent is not known. From that table come the V and J calls and clone size; the DNA was used to work out D and trimming. In all, the sample holds 29,000 or so clones, and about 85% of those were seen once. The leading ten clones occupy 11% of the sample.

Turning to this clone: Its antigen is currently not known. No base quality values were provided; no much bigger clone lies one nucleotide off.

Reading the germline V gene gives CDR1 MDHEN and CDR2 SYDVKM. The junction shows trimming of 2 bases on V and 6 bases on J, plus 17 bases between the germline ends. The CDR3 starts with the cysteine, ends with the phenylalanine, and has 16 residues. The entry retains the CDR3 DNA only, 48 bases that are in frame from base 1. Broader findings and caveats from the paper: High GvH to HvG T cell clonal ratios were observed in the allografts of patients with donor T cell macrochimerism. GvH clones were detected in recipient bone marrow, and some appeared earlier in ileal mucosa or blood, consistent with an intestinal mucosal origin. Early after transplant, peak levels of circulating GvH clones were associated with declines in HvG clones. Conclusions were limited by the relatively low number and heterogeneity of intestinal transplant patients.

This TCR came from a human patient who received an intestinal transplant, so some T cells may come from the graft donor. The chain was built from TRBV28 and TRBJ2-4, with TRBD2 as a weak D call on 6 bases. Sequences were derived from PBMCs, sampled about 15 months after intestinal transplantation. The CDR3 region reads CASSLGTGGFANIQYF. The sequence in DNA is TGTGCCAGCAGTTTAGGTACAGGAGGGTTCGCAAACATTCAGTACTTC.